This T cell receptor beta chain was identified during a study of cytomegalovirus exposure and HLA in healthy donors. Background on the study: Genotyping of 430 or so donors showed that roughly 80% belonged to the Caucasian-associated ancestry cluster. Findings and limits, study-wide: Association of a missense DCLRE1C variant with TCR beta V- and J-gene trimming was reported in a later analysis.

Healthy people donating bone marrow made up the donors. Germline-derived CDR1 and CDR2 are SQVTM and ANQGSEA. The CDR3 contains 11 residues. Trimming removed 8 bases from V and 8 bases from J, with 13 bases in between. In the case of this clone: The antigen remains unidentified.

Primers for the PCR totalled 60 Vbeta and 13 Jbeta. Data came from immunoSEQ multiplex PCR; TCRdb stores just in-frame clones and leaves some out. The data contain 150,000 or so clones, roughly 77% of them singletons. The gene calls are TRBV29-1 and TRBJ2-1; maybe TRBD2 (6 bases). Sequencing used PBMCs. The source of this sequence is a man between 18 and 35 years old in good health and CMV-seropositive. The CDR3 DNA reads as TGCAGCTCATTAACTAGCCATGAGCAGTTCTTC. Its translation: CSSLTSHEQFF.